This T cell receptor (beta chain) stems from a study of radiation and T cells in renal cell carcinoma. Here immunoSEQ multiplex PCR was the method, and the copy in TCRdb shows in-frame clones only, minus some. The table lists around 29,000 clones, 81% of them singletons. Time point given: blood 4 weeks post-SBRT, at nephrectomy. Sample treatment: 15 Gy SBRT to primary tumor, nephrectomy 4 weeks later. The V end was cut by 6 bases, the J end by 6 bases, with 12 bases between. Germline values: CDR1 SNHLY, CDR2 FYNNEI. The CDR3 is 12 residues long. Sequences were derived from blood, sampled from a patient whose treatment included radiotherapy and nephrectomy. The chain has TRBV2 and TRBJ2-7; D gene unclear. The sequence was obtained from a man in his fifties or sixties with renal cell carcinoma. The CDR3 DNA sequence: TGTGCCAGCAGAGCCCCCCAGCGCGAGCAGTACTTC. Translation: CASRAPQREQYF.